Listed below are T cell receptor beta chains from one sample, sequenced in a study of blood T cell repertoires in COVID-19. Some clones are missing from TCRdb's copy, which holds only in-frame ones; the method was immunoSEQ multiplex PCR. The profile covers 84,000 or so clones, with almost 95% appearing a single time and approximately 6% taken by the ten largest. The sequencing sample was made of peripheral blood. The source of these receptors is a woman aged 55-69 years with active COVID-19. Each CDR3 is given with its conserved first and last residue. D genes are given only for firm matches. Clone size appears in some rows only: once, few, many, or a class for an expanded clone.

j_gene: TRBJ2-6
abundance: few
v_gene: TRBV5-4
d_gene: .
CDR3nt: TGTGCCAGCAGCTTGGCCCTTGGGGCGACGCCCCTCTCTGGGGCCAACGTCCTGACTTTC
CDR3aa: CASSLALGATPLSGANVLTF

j_gene: TRBJ1-2
abundance: .
v_gene: TRBV30
d_gene: .
CDR3nt: TGTGCCGGCTACAGGGAAATAACTAACTATGGCTACACCTTC
CDR3aa: CAGYREITNYGYTF

j_gene: TRBJ1-6
abundance: .
v_gene: TRBV2
d_gene: .
CDR3nt: TGTGCCAGCGAATCAGGGAGGAATTCACCCCTCCACTTT
CDR3aa: CASESGRNSPLHF

j_gene: TRBJ2-5
abundance: .
v_gene: TRBV9
d_gene: TRBD1
CDR3nt: TGTGCCAGCAGCGTAGTAGGGACAGGGGGCGAGACCCAGTACTTC
CDR3aa: CASSVVGTGGETQYF

j_gene: TRBJ2-7
abundance: .
v_gene: TRBV5-1
d_gene: TRBD2
CDR3nt: TGCGCCAGCAGCTTGGTTACTAGCGGGAGTTCCGAGCAGTACTTC
CDR3aa: CASSLVTSGSSEQYF

j_gene: TRBJ2-3
abundance: .
v_gene: TRBV3-1/TRBV3-2
d_gene: .
CDR3nt: TGTGCCAGCAGCTTAAGTGGTCTAACAGATACGCAGTATTTT
CDR3aa: CASSLSGLTDTQYF

j_gene: TRBJ2-7
abundance: .
v_gene: TRBV11-1
d_gene: TRBD2
CDR3nt: TGTGCCAGCAGCTTAGAGCGGGGCTCCTACGAGCAGTACTTC
CDR3aa: CASSLERGSYEQYF

j_gene: TRBJ1-2
abundance: .
v_gene: TRBV5-1
d_gene: TRBD1
CDR3nt: TGCGCCAGCACCGAGGACAGGGGAGGGGGGTATGGCTACACCTTC
CDR3aa: CASTEDRGGGYGYTF

j_gene: TRBJ1-2
abundance: .
v_gene: TRBV7-9
d_gene: TRBD1
CDR3nt: TGTGCCAGCAGCTTAACAGGGGGCGAAAACTATGGCTACACCTTC
CDR3aa: CASSLTGGENYGYTF

j_gene: TRBJ1-4
abundance: .
v_gene: TRBV4-3
d_gene: .
CDR3nt: TGCGCCAGCAGCCAAGAAGTTCAGGGTTGGGCGAAAAAACTGTTTTTT
CDR3aa: CASSQEVQGWAKKLFF

j_gene: TRBJ2-1
abundance: .
v_gene: TRBV5-4
d_gene: .
CDR3nt: TGTGCCAGCAGCTTGGATGTGAGCTCCTACAATGAGCAGTTCTTC
CDR3aa: CASSLDVSSYNEQFF

j_gene: TRBJ1-1
abundance: .
v_gene: TRBV6-5
d_gene: TRBD1
CDR3nt: TGTGCCAGCAAATCGGGACAGGTGAACACTGAAGCTTTCTTT
CDR3aa: CASKSGQVNTEAFF

j_gene: TRBJ1-3
abundance: once
v_gene: TRBV7-9
d_gene: .
CDR3nt: TGTGCCAGCAGCTTAGGGGGAGGGGGACGCTCTGGAAACACCGTATATTTT
CDR3aa: CASSLGGGGRSGNTVYF

j_gene: TRBJ2-2
abundance: .
v_gene: TRBV5-1
d_gene: TRBD2
CDR3nt: TGCGCCAGCAGCATTGGGACTAGCGGGGGGAACACCGGGGAGCTGTTTTTT
CDR3aa: CASSIGTSGGNTGELFF

j_gene: TRBJ1-2
abundance: .
v_gene: TRBV11-2
d_gene: TRBD1
CDR3nt: TGTGCCAGCAGCTTAGGGACAGGACCGAGGGGCTACACCTTC
CDR3aa: CASSLGTGPRGYTF

j_gene: TRBJ2-1
abundance: .
v_gene: TRBV5-5
d_gene: TRBD1
CDR3nt: TGTGCCAGCAGCTCTGCATCGGGGACAGCTTACAATGAGCAGTTCTTC
CDR3aa: CASSSASGTAYNEQFF

j_gene: TRBJ2-1
abundance: few
v_gene: TRBV12-5
d_gene: TRBD1
CDR3nt: TGTGCTAGTGGTTTCCTCCGGGACAGGAGAAGCAATGAGCAGTTCTTC
CDR3aa: CASGFLRDRRSNEQFF

j_gene: TRBJ1-5
abundance: .
v_gene: TRBV6-2/TRBV6-3
d_gene: TRBD1
CDR3nt: TGTGCCAGCAGTCCAGGGGGCGCCGGCAATCAGCCCCAGCATTTT
CDR3aa: CASSPGGAGNQPQHF

j_gene: TRBJ1-2
abundance: .
v_gene: TRBV28
d_gene: .
CDR3nt: TGTGCCAGCAGTTTACCTATCGGGGTTTACTTAACCTTC
CDR3aa: CASSLPIGVYLTF

j_gene: TRBJ2-1
abundance: .
v_gene: TRBV5-4
d_gene: .
CDR3nt: TGTGCCAGCAGCTTGGGCGCGGGGTCATACAATGAGCAGTTCTTC
CDR3aa: CASSLGAGSYNEQFF

j_gene: TRBJ1-2
abundance: .
v_gene: TRBV18
d_gene: .
CDR3nt: TGTGCCAGCTCACCGCGACGCGGGGGCGAAGTCGATGGCTACACCTTC
CDR3aa: CASSPRRGGEVDGYTF

j_gene: TRBJ1-1
abundance: .
v_gene: TRBV5-1
d_gene: .
CDR3nt: TGCGCCAGCAGCCGGTATGAAGCTTTCTTT
CDR3aa: CASSRYEAFF

j_gene: TRBJ2-1
abundance: .
v_gene: TRBV6-5
d_gene: TRBD2
CDR3nt: TGTGCCAGCAGTTACTCGTCAAGCGGGGCTAGGAATGAGCAGTTCTTC
CDR3aa: CASSYSSSGARNEQFF

j_gene: TRBJ1-1
abundance: .
v_gene: TRBV19
d_gene: .
CDR3nt: TGTGCCACCACCTTTCAGACAAAGATGAACACTGAAGCTTTCTTT
CDR3aa: CATTFQTKMNTEAFF

j_gene: TRBJ2-3
abundance: .
v_gene: TRBV7-9
d_gene: .
CDR3nt: TGTGCCAGCTCGCCGCGGGACTTACTCACAGATACGCAGTATTTT
CDR3aa: CASSPRDLLTDTQYF

j_gene: TRBJ2-1
abundance: .
v_gene: TRBV20-1
d_gene: .
CDR3nt: TGCAGTGCTAGTTTGGGCAGCCACTACAATGAGCAGTTCTTC
CDR3aa: CSASLGSHYNEQFF

j_gene: TRBJ2-7
abundance: .
v_gene: TRBV25-1
d_gene: .
CDR3nt: TGTGCCAGCAGTGAATCAACGGGATGGGAGCAGTACTTC
CDR3aa: CASSESTGWEQYF

j_gene: TRBJ2-3
abundance: .
v_gene: TRBV5-6
d_gene: .
CDR3nt: TGTGCCAGCAGCTTCCCCGCCCGGGGTCGGGATACGCAGTATTTT
CDR3aa: CASSFPARGRDTQYF

j_gene: TRBJ1-3
abundance: .
v_gene: TRBV10-3
d_gene: TRBD1
CDR3nt: TGTGCCATAACAGGGGATGCTGGAAACACCATATATTTT
CDR3aa: CAITGDAGNTIYF

j_gene: TRBJ2-7
abundance: .
v_gene: TRBV28
d_gene: .
CDR3nt: TGTGCCAGGAGGCCTAGACCCTACGAGCAGTACTTC
CDR3aa: CARRPRPYEQYF

j_gene: TRBJ2-5
abundance: .
v_gene: TRBV4-3
d_gene: TRBD1
CDR3nt: TGCGCCAGCAGCCAAGAGGGGGTAGGGGGCCGGGAGACCCAGTACTTC
CDR3aa: CASSQEGVGGRETQYF

j_gene: TRBJ2-1
abundance: .
v_gene: TRBV3-1/TRBV3-2
d_gene: TRBD1
CDR3nt: TGTGCCAGCAGCCGCCTGGACAGGGCGAATGAGCAGTTCTTC
CDR3aa: CASSRLDRANEQFF

j_gene: TRBJ2-1
abundance: .
v_gene: TRBV3-1/TRBV3-2
d_gene: TRBD2
CDR3nt: TGTGCCAGCAGCCTGAGGGGACTAGCGGGGCCTGGCAGGCAGTTCTTC
CDR3aa: CASSLRGLAGPGRQFF

j_gene: TRBJ2-1
abundance: .
v_gene: TRBV7-2
d_gene: .
CDR3nt: TGTGCCAGCAGCCTCCCGGTGGGGCAGGGGCAATACAATGAGCAGTTCTTC
CDR3aa: CASSLPVGQGQYNEQFF

j_gene: TRBJ2-3
abundance: .
v_gene: TRBV2
d_gene: TRBD2
CDR3nt: TGTGCCGGGACTCCTAGCGGGGGTACAGATACGCAGTATTTT
CDR3aa: CAGTPSGGTDTQYF

j_gene: TRBJ1-1
abundance: .
v_gene: TRBV27
d_gene: TRBD1
CDR3nt: TGTGCCAGCAGGTCGGGACAGGGAAGAACTGAAGCTTTCTTT
CDR3aa: CASRSGQGRTEAFF

j_gene: TRBJ2-3
abundance: .
v_gene: TRBV5-5
d_gene: .
CDR3nt: TGTGCCAGCAGCCTGGGAGCAGGAGATACGCAGTATTTT
CDR3aa: CASSLGAGDTQYF

j_gene: TRBJ2-7
abundance: .
v_gene: TRBV18
d_gene: TRBD1
CDR3nt: TGTGCCAGCTCAGCACGGACAGGGGACGACGAGCAGTACTTC
CDR3aa: CASSARTGDDEQYF

j_gene: TRBJ1-6
abundance: .
v_gene: TRBV11-2
d_gene: .
CDR3nt: TGTGCCAGCAGCTTAGGGCTCAGAAATTCACCCCTCCACTTT
CDR3aa: CASSLGLRNSPLHF

j_gene: TRBJ2-3
abundance: .
v_gene: TRBV10-2
d_gene: .
CDR3nt: TGCGCCAGCAGTGAGTGGTTAGACGGGAAATACACAGATACGCAGTATTTT
CDR3aa: CASSEWLDGKYTDTQYF

j_gene: TRBJ2-1
abundance: once
v_gene: TRBV5-4
d_gene: TRBD2
CDR3nt: TGTGCCAGCAGCCGACTAGCGGGAGGCTACAATGAGCAGTTCTTC
CDR3aa: CASSRLAGGYNEQFF